The clone carrying this TCR beta chain was seen once. What it recognizes is unknown. Method: immunoSEQ multiplex PCR; TCRdb's copy keeps in-frame clones and lacks some. The sample holds fewer than 2.5 million clones, 80% to 95% seen once. This sample was included in a study of shared clonotypes between healthy human individuals. Whole-study context: Three CD4 naive, three CD4 memory, two CD8 naive and one CD8 memory plate were used per donor.

Study-level results: Memory subsets generally showed smaller estimated richness than naive subsets did. Though the depth was large, rarefaction showed that sorted-subset sequencing was incomplete.

The V gene's germline CDR1 is SGHRS and CDR2 YFSETQ. The V end lost 0 bases, the J end lost 2 bases, and 15 bases lay between the germline ends. CDR3 length equals 18 residues. The genes are TRBV5-1 and TRBJ2-6; no reliable D call. The specimen was naive CD4+ T cells from PBMCs. The subset was: CD45RA+ positively selected. This TCR was recovered from a man between 18 and 35 years old in good health. Some clones in this sample may be carry-over from other donors' samples. CDR3 coding DNA: TGCGCCAGCAGCTTGGTCGTTGGGGATAACCCTGGGGCCAACGTCCTGACTTTC. It is translated as CASSLVVGDNPGANVLTF.